This T cell receptor (beta chain) was observed in a study of cytomegalovirus exposure and HLA in healthy donors. Across the whole study: Early released data comprised tens of millions of unique TCRs from HLA-typed donors.

Notes on the study in general: In terms of immune exposure information, only CMV serostatus was available.

Germline V gene lookup returns CDR1 SEHNR and CDR2 FQNEAQ (reference sequence). This CDR3 comprises 13 residues. Trimming cost V 8 bases and J 8 bases, with 16 bases left between them. PCR amplification relied on 60 Vbeta primers (plus 13 Jbeta primers). Original analysis: Unique TCR beta chains totaled roughly 79 million in a later count, with roughly 11 million of them shared. Measured with immunoSEQ multiplex PCR; TCRdb has only the in-frame clones, and not every one. V and J calls and clone size are those listed in that table; D and trimming were worked out from the DNA. The sample has roughly 170,000 clones, around three quarters seen once; the top ten hold about 0.64%. As for this clone: Its antigen remains unidentified.

The sample consisted of PBMCs. This receptor was obtained from a boy aged 10-17 years in good health and CMV-seronegative. The rearrangement uses TRBV7-9 and TRBJ2-1; tentative D call: TRBD2 (6 bases). The CDR3 nucleotides are TGTGCCAGCGATCGCGGGGCTAACGATGAGCAGTTCTTC. Translating it yields CASDRGANDEQFF.